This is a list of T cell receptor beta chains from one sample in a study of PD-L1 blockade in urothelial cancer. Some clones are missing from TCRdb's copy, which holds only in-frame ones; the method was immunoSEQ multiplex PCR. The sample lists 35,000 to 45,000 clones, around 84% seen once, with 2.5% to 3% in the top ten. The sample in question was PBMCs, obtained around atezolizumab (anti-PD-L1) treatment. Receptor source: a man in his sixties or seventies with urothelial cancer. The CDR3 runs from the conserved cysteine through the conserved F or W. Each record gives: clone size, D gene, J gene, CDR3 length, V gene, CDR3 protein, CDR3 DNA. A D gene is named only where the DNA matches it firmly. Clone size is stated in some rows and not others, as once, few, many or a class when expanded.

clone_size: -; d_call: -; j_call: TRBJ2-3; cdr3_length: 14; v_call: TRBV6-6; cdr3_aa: CASSRSASTDTQYF; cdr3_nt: TGTGCCAGCAGTCGGTCCGCTAGCACAGATACGCAGTATTTT
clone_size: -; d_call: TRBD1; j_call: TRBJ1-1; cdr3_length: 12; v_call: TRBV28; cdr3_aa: CASRLRGTEAFF; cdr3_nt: TGTGCCAGCAGGCTCAGGGGGACTGAAGCTTTCTTT
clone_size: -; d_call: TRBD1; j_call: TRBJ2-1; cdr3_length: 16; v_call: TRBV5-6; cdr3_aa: CASSYGTEGFYNEQFF; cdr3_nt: TGTGCCAGCAGTTATGGGACAGAGGGATTCTACAATGAGCAGTTCTTC
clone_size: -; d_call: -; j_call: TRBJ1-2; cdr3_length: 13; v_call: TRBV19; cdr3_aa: CASSTRKEGGYTF; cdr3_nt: TGTGCCAGTAGTACCCGGAAAGAGGGTGGCTACACCTTC
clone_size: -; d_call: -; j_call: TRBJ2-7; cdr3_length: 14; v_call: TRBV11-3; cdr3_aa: CASSLEGGGYEQYF; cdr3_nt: TGTGCCAGCAGCTTAGAGGGAGGAGGTTACGAGCAGTACTTC
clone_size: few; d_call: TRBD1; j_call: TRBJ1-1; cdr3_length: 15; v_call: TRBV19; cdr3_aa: CASSHRTGTDTEAFF; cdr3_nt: TGTGCCAGTAGTCACCGGACAGGCACGGACACTGAAGCTTTCTTT
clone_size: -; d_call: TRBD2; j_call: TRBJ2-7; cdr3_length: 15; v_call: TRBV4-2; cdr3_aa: CASSRTSGRPGEQYF; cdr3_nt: TGTGCCAGCAGCCGGACTAGCGGGAGGCCTGGGGAGCAGTACTTC
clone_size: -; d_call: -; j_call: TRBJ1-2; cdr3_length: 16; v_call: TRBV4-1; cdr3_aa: CASSQTHTRGPNGYTF; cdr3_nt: TGCGCCAGCAGCCAAACTCACACCAGGGGTCCGAATGGCTACACCTTC
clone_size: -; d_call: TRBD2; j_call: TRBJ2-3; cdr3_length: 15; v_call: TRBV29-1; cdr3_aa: CSVDGLAGGTDTQYF; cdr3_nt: TGCAGCGTTGACGGGCTAGCGGGAGGCACAGATACGCAGTATTTT
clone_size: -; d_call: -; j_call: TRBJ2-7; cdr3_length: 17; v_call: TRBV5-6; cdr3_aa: CASSFRPGLRLSYEQYF; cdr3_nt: TGTGCCAGCAGCTTCAGACCGGGACTCCGCCTCTCCTACGAGCAGTACTTC
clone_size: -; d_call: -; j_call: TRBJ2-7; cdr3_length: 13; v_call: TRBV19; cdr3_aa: CASSQGMAHEQYF; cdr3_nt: TGTGCCAGTAGCCAGGGGATGGCCCACGAGCAGTACTTC
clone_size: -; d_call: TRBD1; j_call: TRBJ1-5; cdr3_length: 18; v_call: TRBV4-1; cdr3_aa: CASSPKRTGQGKNQPQHF; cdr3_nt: TGCGCCAGCAGCCCGAAACGTACGGGACAGGGAAAAAATCAGCCCCAGCATTTT
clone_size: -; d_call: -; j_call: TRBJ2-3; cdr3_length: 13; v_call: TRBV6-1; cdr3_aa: CASTREATDTQYF; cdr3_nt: TGTGCCAGCACGCGAGAGGCGACAGATACGCAGTATTTT
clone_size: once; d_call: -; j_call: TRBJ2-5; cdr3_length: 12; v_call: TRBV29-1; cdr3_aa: CSVDGRGETQYF; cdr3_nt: TGCAGCGTTGATGGGCGGGGCGAGACCCAGTACTTC
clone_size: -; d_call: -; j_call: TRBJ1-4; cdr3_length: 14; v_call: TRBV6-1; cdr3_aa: CASTRGSINEKLFF; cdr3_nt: TGTGCCAGCACTAGGGGCAGTATTAATGAAAAACTGTTTTTT
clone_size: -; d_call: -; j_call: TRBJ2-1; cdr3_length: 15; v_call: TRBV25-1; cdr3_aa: CASTLSGVGYNEQFF; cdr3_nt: TGTGCCAGCACCCTCTCAGGGGTTGGGTACAATGAGCAGTTCTTC
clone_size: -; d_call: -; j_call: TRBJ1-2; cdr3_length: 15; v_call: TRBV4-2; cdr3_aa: CASSPGLAREGGYTF; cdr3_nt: TGTGCCAGCAGCCCCGGGCTAGCAAGGGAGGGTGGCTACACCTTC
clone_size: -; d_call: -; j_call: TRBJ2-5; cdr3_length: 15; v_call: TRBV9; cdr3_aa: CASSVATDTQETQYF; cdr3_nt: TGTGCCAGCAGCGTAGCAACAGACACCCAAGAGACCCAGTACTTC
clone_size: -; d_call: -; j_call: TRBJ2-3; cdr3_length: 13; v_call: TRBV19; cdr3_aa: CASSPPSTDTQYF; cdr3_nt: TGTGCCAGTAGTCCCCCTAGCACAGATACGCAGTATTTT
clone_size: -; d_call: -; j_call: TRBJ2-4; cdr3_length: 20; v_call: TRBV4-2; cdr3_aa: CASSQETGRGVVSSKNIQYF; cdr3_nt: TGTGCCAGCAGCCAAGAAACGGGCAGGGGAGTGGTGTCATCCAAAAACATTCAGTACTTC
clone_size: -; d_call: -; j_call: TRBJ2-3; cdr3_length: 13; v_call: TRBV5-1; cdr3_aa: CASSTGLPDTQYF; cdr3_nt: TGCGCCAGCAGTACAGGTCTTCCAGATACGCAGTATTTT
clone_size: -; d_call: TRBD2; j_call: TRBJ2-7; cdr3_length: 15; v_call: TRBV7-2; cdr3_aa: CASRTSGAASYEQYF; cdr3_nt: TGTGCCAGCAGGACAAGCGGGGCTGCCTCCTACGAGCAGTACTTC
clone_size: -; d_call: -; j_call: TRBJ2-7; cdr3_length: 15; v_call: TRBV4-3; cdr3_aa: CASSQAVAGGYEQYF; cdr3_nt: TGCGCCAGCAGCCAAGCCGTAGCAGGGGGGTACGAGCAGTACTTC
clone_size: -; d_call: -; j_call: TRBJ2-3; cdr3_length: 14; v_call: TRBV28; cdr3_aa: CASSDPEGVDTQYF; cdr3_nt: TGTGCCAGCAGCGACCCCGAGGGGGTAGATACGCAGTATTTT
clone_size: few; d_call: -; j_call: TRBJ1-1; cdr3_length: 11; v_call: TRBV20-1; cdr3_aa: CSATVFTEAFF; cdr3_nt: TGCAGTGCTACCGTGTTCACTGAAGCTTTCTTT
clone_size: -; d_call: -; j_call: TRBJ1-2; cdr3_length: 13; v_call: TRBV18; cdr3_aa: CASSPQGGPGYTF; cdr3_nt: TGTGCCAGCTCACCTCAGGGAGGTCCTGGCTACACCTTC
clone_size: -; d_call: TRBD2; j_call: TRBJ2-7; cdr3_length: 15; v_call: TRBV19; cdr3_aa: CASSKTSGESYEQYF; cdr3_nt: TGTGCCAGTAGTAAGACTAGCGGGGAGAGCTACGAGCAGTACTTC
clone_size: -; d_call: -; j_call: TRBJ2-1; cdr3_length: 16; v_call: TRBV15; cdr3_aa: CATSILRSGSYNEQFF; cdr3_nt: TGTGCCACCAGCATATTGAGATCAGGCTCCTACAATGAGCAGTTCTTC
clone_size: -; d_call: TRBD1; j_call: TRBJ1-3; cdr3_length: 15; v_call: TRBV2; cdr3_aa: CARSRDRGDGNTIYF; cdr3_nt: TGTGCCAGATCTAGGGACAGGGGGGACGGAAACACCATATATTTT
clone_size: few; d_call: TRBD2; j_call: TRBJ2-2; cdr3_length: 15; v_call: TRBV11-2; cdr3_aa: CASHRSSGRAGELFF; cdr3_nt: TGTGCCAGCCACCGATCTAGCGGGAGAGCCGGGGAGCTGTTTTTT
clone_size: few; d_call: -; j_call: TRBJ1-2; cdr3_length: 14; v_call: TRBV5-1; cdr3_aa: CASSEAGASYGYTF; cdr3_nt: TGCGCCAGCAGCGAGGCAGGGGCTTCCTATGGCTACACCTTC
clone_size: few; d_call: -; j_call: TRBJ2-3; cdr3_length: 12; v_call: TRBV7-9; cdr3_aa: CASSIQVDTQYF; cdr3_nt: TGTGCCAGCAGTATACAGGTCGATACGCAGTATTTT
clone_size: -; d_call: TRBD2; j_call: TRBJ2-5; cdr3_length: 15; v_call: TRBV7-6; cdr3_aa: CASSLVAGKQETQYF; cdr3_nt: TGTGCCAGCAGTTTAGTAGCGGGAAAGCAAGAGACCCAGTACTTC
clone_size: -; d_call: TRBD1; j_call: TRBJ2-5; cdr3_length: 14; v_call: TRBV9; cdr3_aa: CASSSLTGEETQYF; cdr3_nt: TGTGCCAGCAGCTCCTTGACAGGGGAAGAGACCCAGTACTTC
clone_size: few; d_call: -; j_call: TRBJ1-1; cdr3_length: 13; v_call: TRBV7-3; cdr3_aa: CASSSTGNTEAFF; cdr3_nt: TGTGCCAGCAGCTCGACAGGGAACACTGAAGCTTTCTTT
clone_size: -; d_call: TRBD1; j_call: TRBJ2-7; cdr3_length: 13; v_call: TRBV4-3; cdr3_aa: CASSLRGLYEQYF; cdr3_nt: TGCGCCAGCAGCCTCAGGGGGCTCTACGAGCAGTACTTC
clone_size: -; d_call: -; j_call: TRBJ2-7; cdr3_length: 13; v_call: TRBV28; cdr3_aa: CASSSNEENQQYF; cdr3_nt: TGTGCCAGCAGTTCCAACGAGGAGAATCAGCAGTACTTC
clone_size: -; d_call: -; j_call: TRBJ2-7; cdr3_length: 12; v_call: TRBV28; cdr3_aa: CASSNRAYEQYF; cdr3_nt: TGTGCCAGCAGTAACCGGGCCTACGAGCAGTACTTC
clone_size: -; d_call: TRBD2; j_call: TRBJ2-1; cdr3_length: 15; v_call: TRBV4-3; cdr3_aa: CASSQGLAENNEQFF; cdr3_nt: TGCGCCAGCAGCCAAGGGCTAGCGGAAAACAATGAGCAGTTCTTC
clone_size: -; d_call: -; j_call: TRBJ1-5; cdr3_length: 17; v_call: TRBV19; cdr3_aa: CASSAAILAGTNQPQHF; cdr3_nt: TGTGCCAGTAGTGCCGCAATCCTCGCAGGGACAAATCAGCCCCAGCATTTT
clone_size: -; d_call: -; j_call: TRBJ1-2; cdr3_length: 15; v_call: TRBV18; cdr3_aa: CASSPLSAPEGGYTF; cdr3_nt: TGTGCCAGCTCACCATTGTCAGCCCCGGAGGGGGGCTACACCTTC
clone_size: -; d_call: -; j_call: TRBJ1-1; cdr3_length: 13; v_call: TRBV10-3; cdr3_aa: CAITGQLNTEAFF; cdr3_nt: TGTGCCATCACCGGACAGTTGAACACTGAAGCTTTCTTT
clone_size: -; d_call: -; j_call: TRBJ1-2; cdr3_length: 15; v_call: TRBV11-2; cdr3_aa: CASSLDFQVREGYTF; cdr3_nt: TGTGCCAGCAGCTTAGATTTCCAGGTCCGGGAGGGCTACACCTTC
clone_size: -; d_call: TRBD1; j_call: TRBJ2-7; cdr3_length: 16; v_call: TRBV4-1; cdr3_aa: CASSLITGTGDYEQYF; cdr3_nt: TGCGCCAGCAGCCTCATAACCGGGACAGGGGACTACGAGCAGTACTTC
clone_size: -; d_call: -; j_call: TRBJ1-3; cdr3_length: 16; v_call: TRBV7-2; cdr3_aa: CASSLGSGTWGNTIYF; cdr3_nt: TGTGCCAGCAGCTTAGGATCGGGTACCTGGGGAAACACCATATATTTT
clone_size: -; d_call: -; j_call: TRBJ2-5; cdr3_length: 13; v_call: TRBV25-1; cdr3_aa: CASSRPGEETQYF; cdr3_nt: TGTGCCAGCAGCCGCCCCGGGGAAGAGACCCAGTACTTC
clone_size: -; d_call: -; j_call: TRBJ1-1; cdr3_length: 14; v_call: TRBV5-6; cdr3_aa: CASSHRPKNTEAFF; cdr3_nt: TGTGCCAGCAGCCACAGACCCAAGAACACTGAAGCTTTCTTT
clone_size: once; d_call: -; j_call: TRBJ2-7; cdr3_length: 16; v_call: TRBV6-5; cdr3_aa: CASSSTRQAGSYEQYF; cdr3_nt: TGTGCCAGCAGTTCCACCCGACAGGCAGGCTCCTACGAGCAGTACTTC
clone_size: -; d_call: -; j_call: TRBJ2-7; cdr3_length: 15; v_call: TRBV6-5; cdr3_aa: CASSTQTALPYEQYF; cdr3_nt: TGTGCCAGCTCCACACAGACAGCCTTACCCTACGAGCAGTACTTC
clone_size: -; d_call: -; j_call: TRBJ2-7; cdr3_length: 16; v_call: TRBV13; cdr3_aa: CASSSTGTSVLSEQYF; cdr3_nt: TGTGCCAGCAGCTCAACCGGGACTTCCGTCCTATCCGAGCAGTACTTC